The 5 T cell receptor beta chains in this list originate from one sample, sequenced in a study of cytomegalovirus exposure and HLA in healthy donors. The assay was immunoSEQ multiplex PCR, and TCRdb's table has in-frame clones only and misses some. This sample has 160,000 or so clones, with around 89% found just once. The material sequenced was PBMCs. All receptors derive from a man younger than 30 in good health and CMV-seronegative.

V and J are TRBV6-5 and TRBJ1-4, with D hard to call. Germline V gene sequence: CDR1 MNHEY, CDR2 SVGAGI. The length of the CDR3 is 15 residues. V dropped 3 bases and J dropped 7 bases, with 15 bases sitting between them. The CDR3 DNA is TGTGCCAGCAGTTATCCCCCGCCGCGGGGTGAAAAACTGTTTTTT. Amino acids: CASSYPPPRGEKLFF.

The chain employs TRBV2 and TRBJ2-2; the match to TRBD2 covers 10 bases. Germline CDR1 is SNHLY and CDR2 is FYNNEI. V lost 6 bases to trimming and J lost 7 bases; unmatched junction nucleotides: 8. The CDR3 covers 15 residues. CDR3 amino acids: CASRVTSGKGGELFF. The DNA of the CDR3 is TGTGCCAGCAGGGTTACTAGCGGGAAGGGCGGGGAGCTGTTTTTT. Using reference TRBV2 and TRBJ2-2 for the parts outside the CDR3, the full variable domain is EPEVTQTPSHQVTQMGQEVILRCVPISNHLYFYWYRQILGQKVEFLVSFYNNEISEKSEIFDDQFSVERPDGSNFTLKIRSTKLEDSAMYFCASRVTSGKGGELFFGEGSRLTVL.

V gene TRBV5-1 combines with J gene TRBJ2-3; perhaps TRBD1 as D (5 bases). The CDR3 is 14 amino acids. V was shortened by 4 bases and J by 6 bases, with 15 bases between the two germline ends. Germline CDR1 SGHRS, CDR2 YFSETQ. CDR3 bases: TGCGCCAGCAGCATCGAACCCCAGGGTGATACGCAGTATTTT. As protein: CASSIEPQGDTQYF.

The CDR3 is CASSITGGEETQYF. CDR3 nucleotide sequence: TGTGCCAGTAGTATTACAGGGGGGGAAGAGACCCAGTACTTC. The chain combines TRBV19 with TRBJ2-5, with D possibly being TRBD1 (8 bases). Trimming pared 3 bases from V and 3 bases from J, leaving 11 bases between. Per germline, CDR1 LNHDA and CDR2 SQIVND (reference sequence). The CDR3 contains 14 residues.

The chain uses TRBV4-3 and TRBJ2-7; TRBD2 is a possible D gene (6 bases). The CDR3 has 15 residues. Germline V gene data show CDR1 as LGHNA and CDR2 as YSLEER. Trimming cost V 1 base and J 3 bases, with 13 bases left between them. The CDR3 DNA is TGCGCCAGCAGCCAAGCTGCGGCGGGGTACTACGAGCAGTACTTC. Translating it yields CASSQAAAGYYEQYF.